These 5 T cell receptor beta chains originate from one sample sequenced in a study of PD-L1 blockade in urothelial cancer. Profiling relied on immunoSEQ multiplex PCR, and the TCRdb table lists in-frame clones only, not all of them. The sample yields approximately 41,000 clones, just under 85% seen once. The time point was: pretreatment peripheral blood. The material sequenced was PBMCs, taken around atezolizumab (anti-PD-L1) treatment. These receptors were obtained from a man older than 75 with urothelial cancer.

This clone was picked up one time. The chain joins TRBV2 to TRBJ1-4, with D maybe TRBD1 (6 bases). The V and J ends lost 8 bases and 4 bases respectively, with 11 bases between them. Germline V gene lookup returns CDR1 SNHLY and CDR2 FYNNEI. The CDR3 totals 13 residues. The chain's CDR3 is CASLTGRNEKLFF. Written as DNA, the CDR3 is TGTGCCAGCCTGACAGGACGTAATGAAAAACTGTTTTTT.

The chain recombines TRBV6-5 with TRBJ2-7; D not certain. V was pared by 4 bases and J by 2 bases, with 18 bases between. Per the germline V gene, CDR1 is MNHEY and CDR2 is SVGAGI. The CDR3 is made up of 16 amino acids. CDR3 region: CASSSTTPFSPYEQYF. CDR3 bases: TGTGCCAGCAGTTCGACAACACCCTTCTCTCCCTACGAGCAGTACTTC.

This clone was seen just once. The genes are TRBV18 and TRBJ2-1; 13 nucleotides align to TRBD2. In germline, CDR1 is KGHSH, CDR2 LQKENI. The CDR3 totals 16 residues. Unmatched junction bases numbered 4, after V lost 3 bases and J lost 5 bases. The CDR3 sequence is CASSPSLAGGNNEQFF. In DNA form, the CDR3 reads TGTGCCAGCTCACCCTCACTAGCGGGAGGGAACAATGAGCAGTTCTTC. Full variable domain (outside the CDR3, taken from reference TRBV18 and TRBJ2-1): NAGVMQNPRHLVRRRGQEARLRCSPMKGHSHVYWYRQLPEEGLKFMVYLQKENIIDESGMPKERFSAEFPKEGPSILRIQQVVRGDSAAYFCASSPSLAGGNNEQFFGPGTRLTVL.

In DNA, the CDR3 is TGTGCCAGCAGTGAAGCCGCGGTAAAGATCTATGGCTACACCTTC. Translation gives CASSEAAVKIYGYTF. The V call is TRBV6-1, the J call TRBJ1-2, with D hard to call. The CDR3 loop spans 15 amino acids. The germline CDR1 and CDR2 sequences are MNHNS and SASEGT. V dropped 0 bases and J dropped 4 bases, with 12 bases sitting between them.

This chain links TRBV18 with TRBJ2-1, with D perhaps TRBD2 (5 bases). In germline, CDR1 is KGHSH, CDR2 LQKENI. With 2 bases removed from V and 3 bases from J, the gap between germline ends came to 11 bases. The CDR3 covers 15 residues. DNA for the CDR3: TGTGCCAGCTCACCAGGAGGAAGCGTCTACAATGAGCAGTTCTTC. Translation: CASSPGGSVYNEQFF.